This section outlines one T cell receptor (beta chain) sequence together with its context. Its specificity is not known. TCRdb used MiXCR to reprocess the RT-PCR reads, holding one entry per CDR3 protein. This repertoire shows around 580,000 distinct CDR3 sequences, 12% found once; its top ten account for about 10%. The sample originates from a study of response to subunit inactivated influenza vaccine. The V end lost 1 base, the J end lost 15 bases, and 16 bases lay between the germline ends. The CDR3 runs to 13 residues. Germline values: CDR1 MDHEN, CDR2 SYDVKM. Points from the study as a whole: After each seasonal influenza vaccination, few new T cells are recruited, the authors suggested.

The rearrangement uses TRBV28 and TRBJ2-1; D is perhaps TRBD1 (5 bases). The receptor was derived from a man aged 45-60 years who received an inactivated influenza vaccine. The source material was PBMCs from blood, sampled on the day of vaccination. CDR3 protein: CASSLFGASKVFF. The CDR3 coding sequence is TGTGCCAGCAGTTTATTTGGGGCTTCAAAGGTGTTCTTC.